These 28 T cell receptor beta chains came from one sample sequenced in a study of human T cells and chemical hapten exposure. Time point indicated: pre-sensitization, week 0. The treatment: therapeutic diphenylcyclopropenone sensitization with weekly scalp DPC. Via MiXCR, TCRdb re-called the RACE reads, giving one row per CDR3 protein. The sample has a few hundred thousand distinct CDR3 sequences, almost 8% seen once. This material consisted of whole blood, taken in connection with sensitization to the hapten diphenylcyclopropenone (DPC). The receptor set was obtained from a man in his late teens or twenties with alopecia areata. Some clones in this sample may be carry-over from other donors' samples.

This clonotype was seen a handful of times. CDR3 loop: CASNREGKVRGFRQPQHF. The CDR3, as DNA: TGTGCCAGCAATCGCGAGGGTAAGGTCAGGGGATTCCGGCAGCCCCAGCATTTT. V gene TRBV28 combines with J gene TRBJ1-5, with a tentative D call TRBD1 (6 bases). Germline V gives CDR1 MDHEN, CDR2 SYDVKM. CDR3 size: 18 residues. Deletions cut 7 bases from V and 7 bases from J, with 29 bases between.

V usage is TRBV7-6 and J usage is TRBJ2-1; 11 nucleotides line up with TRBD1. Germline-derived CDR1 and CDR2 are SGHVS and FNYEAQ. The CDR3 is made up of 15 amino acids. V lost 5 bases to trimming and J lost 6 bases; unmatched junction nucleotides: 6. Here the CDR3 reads CASSRDRGVGNEQFF. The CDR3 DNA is TGTGCCAGCAGCCGGGACAGGGGGGTCGGCAATGAGCAGTTCTTC.

For the CDR3, the DNA is TGTGCCAGCAGTTTAGGGGGGAACTCCTATAATTCACCCCTCCACTTT. Translating gives CASSLGGNSYNSPLHF. This chain joins TRBV12-3 or TRBV12-4 and TRBJ1-6; D is perhaps TRBD1 (5 bases). The V gene lost 1 base and the J gene lost 0 bases, with 7 bases spanning the gap. The CDR3 covers 16 residues.

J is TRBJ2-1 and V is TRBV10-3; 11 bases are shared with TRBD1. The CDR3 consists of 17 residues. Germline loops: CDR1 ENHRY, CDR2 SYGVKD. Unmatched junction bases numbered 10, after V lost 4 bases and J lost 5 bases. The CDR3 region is CAISGQRTGGADNEQFF. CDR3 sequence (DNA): TGTGCCATCAGTGGACAAAGGACAGGGGGCGCGGACAATGAGCAGTTCTTC.

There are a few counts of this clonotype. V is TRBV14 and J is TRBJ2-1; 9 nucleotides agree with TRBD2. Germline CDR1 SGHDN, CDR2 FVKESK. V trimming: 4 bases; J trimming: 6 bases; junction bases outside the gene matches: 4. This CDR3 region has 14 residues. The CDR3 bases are TGTGCCAGCAGCCCCCAACTAGCGGGCAATGAGCAGTTCTTC. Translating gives CASSPQLAGNEQFF. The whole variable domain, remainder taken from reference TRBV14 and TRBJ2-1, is EAGVTQFPSHSVIEKGQTVTLRCDPISGHDNLYWYRRVMGKEIKFLLHFVKESKQDESGMPNNRFLAERTGGTYSTLKVQPAELEDSGVYFCASSPQLAGNEQFFGPGTRLTVL.

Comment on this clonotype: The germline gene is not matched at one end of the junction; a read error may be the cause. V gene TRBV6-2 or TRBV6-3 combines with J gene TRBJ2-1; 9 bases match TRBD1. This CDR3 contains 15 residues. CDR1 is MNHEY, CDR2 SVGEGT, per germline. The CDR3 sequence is CASSSTGGAYNKQFF. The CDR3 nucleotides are TGTGCCAGCAGTTCTACAGGGGGCGCCTACAATAAGCAGTTCTTC.

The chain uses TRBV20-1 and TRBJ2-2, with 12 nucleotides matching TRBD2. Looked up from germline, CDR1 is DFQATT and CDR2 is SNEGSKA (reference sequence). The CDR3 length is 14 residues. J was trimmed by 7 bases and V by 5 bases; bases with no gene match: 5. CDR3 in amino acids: CSASLAGGFGELFF. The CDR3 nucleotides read TGCAGTGCTTCACTAGCGGGAGGCTTCGGGGAGCTGTTTTTT.

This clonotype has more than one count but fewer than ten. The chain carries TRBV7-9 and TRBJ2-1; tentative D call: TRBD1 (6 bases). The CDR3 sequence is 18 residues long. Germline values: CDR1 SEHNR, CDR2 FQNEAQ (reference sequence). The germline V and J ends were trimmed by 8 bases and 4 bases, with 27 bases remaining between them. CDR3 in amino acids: CASPTLVGQIALYNEQFF. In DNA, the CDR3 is TGTGCCAGCCCCACCCTGGTCGGACAGATCGCCCTTTACAATGAGCAGTTCTTC.

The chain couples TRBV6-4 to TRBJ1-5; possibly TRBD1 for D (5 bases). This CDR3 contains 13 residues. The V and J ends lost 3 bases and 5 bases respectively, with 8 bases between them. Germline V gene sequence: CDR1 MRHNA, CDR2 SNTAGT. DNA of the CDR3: TGTGCCAGCAGTGAGCAGGGTGATCAGCCCCAGCATTTT. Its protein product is CASSEQGDQPQHF.

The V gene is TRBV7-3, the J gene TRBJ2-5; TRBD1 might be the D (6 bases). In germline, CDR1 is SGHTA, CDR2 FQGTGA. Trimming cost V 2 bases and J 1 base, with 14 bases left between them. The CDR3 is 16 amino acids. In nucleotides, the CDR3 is TGTGCCAGCAGCTTAGGTCAGGGGACCAGCCAAGAGACCCAGTACTTC. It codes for CASSLGQGTSQETQYF.

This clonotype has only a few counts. Here the CDR3 reads CASSLAYGSGANVLTF. In DNA, the CDR3 is TGTGCCAGCAGCTTAGCCTACGGCTCTGGGGCCAACGTCCTGACTTTC. This chain uses TRBV7-6 with TRBJ2-6; no definite D call. Germline V gives CDR1 SGHVS, CDR2 FNYEAQ. The ends were cut back, 0 bases at V and 0 bases at J, with 6 bases in the middle. The CDR3 has 16 amino acids. The whole variable domain, filled in from reference TRBV7-6 and TRBJ2-6, reads GAGVSQSPRYKVTKRGQDVALRCDPISGHVSLYWYRQALGQGPEFLTYFNYEAQQDKSGLPNDRFSAERPEGSISTLTIQRTEQRDSAMYRCASSLAYGSGANVLTFGAGSRLTVL.

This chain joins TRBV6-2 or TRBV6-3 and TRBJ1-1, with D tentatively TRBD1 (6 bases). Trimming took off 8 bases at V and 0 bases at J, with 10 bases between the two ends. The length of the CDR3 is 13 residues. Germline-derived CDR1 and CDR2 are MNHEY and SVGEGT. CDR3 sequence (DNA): TGTGCCAGCCGGACAGAGTTGAACACTGAAGCTTTCTTT. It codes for CASRTELNTEAFF.

The CDR3 loop reads CSARDPQSTHSSTDTQYF. The CDR3 nucleotides read TGCAGTGCTAGAGACCCTCAATCGACACACTCAAGCACAGATACGCAGTATTTT. This chain uses TRBV20-1 with TRBJ2-3; no clear D. Deletions cut 0 bases from V and 0 bases from J, with 19 bases between. Germline V gene lookup returns CDR1 DFQATT and CDR2 SNEGSKA (reference sequence). The length of the CDR3 is 18 residues.

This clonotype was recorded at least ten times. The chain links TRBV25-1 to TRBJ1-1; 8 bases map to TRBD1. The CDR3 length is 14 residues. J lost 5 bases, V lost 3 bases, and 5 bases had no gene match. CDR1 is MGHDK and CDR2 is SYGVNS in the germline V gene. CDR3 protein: CASSDRGRVTEAFF. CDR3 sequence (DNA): TGTGCCAGCAGTGACAGGGGGCGCGTGACTGAAGCTTTCTTT.

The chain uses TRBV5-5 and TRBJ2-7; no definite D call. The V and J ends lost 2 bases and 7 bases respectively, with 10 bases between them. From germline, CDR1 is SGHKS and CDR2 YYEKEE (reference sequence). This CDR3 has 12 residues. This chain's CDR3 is CASSLNRGEQYV. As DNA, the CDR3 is TGTGCCAGCAGCTTAAATCGTGGGGAGCAGTACGTC.

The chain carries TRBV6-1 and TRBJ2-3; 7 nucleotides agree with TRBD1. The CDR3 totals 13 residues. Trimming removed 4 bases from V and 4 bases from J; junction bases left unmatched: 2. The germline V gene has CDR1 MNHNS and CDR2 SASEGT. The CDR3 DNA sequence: TGTGCCAGCAGTGCTAGGGGGCCAGATACGCAGTATTTT. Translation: CASSARGPDTQYF.

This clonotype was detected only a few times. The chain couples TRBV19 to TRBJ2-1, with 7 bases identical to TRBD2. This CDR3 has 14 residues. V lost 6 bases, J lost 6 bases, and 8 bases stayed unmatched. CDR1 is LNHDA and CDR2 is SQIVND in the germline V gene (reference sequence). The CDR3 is CASSSGLVSNEQFF. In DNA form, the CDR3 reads TGTGCCAGTAGCTCCGGACTAGTGAGCAATGAGCAGTTCTTC. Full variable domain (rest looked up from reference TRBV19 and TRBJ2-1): DGGITQSPKYLFRKEGQNVTLSCEQNLNHDAMYWYRQDPGQGLRLIYYSQIVNDFQKGDIAEGYSVSREKKESFPLTVTSAQKNPTAFYLCASSSGLVSNEQFFGPGTRLTVL.

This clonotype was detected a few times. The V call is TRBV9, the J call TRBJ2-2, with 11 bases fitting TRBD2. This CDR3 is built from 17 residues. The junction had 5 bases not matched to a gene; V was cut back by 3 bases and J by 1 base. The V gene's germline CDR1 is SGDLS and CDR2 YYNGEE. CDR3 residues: CASSGGLAGLNTGELFF. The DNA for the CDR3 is TGTGCCAGCAGCGGTGGACTAGCGGGTTTGAACACCGGGGAGCTGTTTTTT.

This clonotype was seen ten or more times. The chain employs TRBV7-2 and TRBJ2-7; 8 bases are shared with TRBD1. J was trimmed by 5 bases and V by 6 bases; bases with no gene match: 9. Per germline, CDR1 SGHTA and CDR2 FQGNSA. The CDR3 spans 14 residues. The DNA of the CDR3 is TGTGCCAGCAGATCCCGACAGGGGCAGAACGAGCAGTACTTC. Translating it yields CASRSRQGQNEQYF.

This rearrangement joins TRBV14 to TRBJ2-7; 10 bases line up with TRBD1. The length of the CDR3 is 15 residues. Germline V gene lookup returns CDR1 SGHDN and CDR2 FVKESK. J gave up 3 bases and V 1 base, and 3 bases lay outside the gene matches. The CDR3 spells CASSQGTGGYYEQYV. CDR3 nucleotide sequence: TGTGCCAGCAGCCAAGGGACAGGGGGGTACTACGAGCAGTACGTC.

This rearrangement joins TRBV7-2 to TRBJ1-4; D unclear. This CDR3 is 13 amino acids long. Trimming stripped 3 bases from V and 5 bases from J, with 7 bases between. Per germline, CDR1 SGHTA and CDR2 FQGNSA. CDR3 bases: TGTGCCAGCAGCTTGCCGGGAAATGAAAAACTGTTTTTT. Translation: CASSLPGNEKLFF.

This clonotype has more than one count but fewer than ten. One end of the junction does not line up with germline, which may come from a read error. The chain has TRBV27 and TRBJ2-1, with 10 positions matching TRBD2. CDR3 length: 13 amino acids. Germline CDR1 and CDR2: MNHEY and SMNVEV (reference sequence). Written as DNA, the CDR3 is TGTGCCAGCACTTTAGCGGGGGGCAATGAGCAGTTCTTC. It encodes CASTLAGGNEQFF.

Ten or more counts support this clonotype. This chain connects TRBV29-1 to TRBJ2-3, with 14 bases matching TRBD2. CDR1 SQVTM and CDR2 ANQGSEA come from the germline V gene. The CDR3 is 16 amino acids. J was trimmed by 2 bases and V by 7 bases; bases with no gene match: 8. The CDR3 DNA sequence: TGCAGCGCCGTAGGACTAGCGGGGGGACCCACAGATACGCAGTATTTT. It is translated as CSAVGLAGGPTDTQYF.

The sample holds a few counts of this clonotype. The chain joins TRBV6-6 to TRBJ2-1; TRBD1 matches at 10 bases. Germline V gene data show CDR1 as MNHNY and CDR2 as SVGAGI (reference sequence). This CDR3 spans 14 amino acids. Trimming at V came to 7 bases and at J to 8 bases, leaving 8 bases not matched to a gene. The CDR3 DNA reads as TGTGCCAGCAAGGGACAGGGGTTCGGGGATGAGCAGTTCTTC. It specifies CASKGQGFGDEQFF.

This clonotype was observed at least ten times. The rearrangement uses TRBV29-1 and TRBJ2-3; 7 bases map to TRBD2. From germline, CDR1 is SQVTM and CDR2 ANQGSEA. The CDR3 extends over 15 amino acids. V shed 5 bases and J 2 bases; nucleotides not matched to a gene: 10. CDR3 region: CSVLGSRGNTDTQYF. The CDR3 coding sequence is TGCAGCGTTTTAGGTTCGCGGGGGAACACAGATACGCAGTATTTT.

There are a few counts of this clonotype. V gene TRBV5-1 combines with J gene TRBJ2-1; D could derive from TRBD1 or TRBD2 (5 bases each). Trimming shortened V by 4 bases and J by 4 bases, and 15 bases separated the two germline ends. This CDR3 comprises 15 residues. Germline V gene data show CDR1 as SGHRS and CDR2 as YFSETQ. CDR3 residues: CASSTGTEPYNEQFF. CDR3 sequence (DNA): TGCGCCAGCAGCACGGGGACGGAGCCTTACAATGAGCAGTTCTTC. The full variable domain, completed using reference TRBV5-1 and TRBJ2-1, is KAGVTQTPRYLIKTRGQQVTLSCSPISGHRSVSWYQQTPGQGLQFLFEYFSETQRNKGNFPGRFSGRQFSNSRSEMNVSTLELGDSALYLCASSTGTEPYNEQFFGPGTRLTVL.

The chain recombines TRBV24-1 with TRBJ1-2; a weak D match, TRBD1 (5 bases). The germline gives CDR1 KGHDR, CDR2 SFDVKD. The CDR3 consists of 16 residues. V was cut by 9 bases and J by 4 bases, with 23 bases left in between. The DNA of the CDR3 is TGTGCCACCGCGACAGCCTTAAAACAAGTATCCTATGGCTACACCTTC. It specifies CATATALKQVSYGYTF.

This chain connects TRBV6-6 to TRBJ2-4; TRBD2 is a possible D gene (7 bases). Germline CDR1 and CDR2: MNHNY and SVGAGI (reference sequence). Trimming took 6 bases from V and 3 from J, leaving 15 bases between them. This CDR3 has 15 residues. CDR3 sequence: CASRIGGDDKNIQYF. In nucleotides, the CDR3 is TGTGCCAGCAGAATAGGGGGGGACGACAAAAACATTCAGTACTTC.